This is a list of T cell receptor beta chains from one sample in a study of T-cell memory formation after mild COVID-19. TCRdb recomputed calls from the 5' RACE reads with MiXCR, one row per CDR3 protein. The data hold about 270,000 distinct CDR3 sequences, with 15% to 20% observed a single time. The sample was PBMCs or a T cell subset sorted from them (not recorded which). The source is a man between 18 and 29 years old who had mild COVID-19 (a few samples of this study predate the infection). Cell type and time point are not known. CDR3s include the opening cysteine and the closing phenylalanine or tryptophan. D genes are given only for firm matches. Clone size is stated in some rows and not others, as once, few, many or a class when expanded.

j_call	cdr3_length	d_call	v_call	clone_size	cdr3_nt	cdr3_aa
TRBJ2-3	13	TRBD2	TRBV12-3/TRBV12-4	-	TGTGCCAGCACGCGGGGGACCACCGGTACGCAGTATTTT	CASTRGTTGTQYF
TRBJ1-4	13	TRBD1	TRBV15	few	TGTGCCACCAGCTACCGCTCAGGGGGAAAACTGTTTTTT	CATSYRSGGKLFF
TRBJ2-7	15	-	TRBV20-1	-	TGCAGTGTTAGTGGCGGAGTGGGCTCCCGCTACGAGCAGTACTTC	CSVSGGVGSRYEQYF
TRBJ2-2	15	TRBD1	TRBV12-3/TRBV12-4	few	TGTGCCAGCAGTTCCAGGGGGCGTTCGGGCGGGGAGCTGTTTTTT	CASSSRGRSGGELFF
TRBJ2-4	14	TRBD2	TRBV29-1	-	TGCAGCGTTTTTTACAGCGGGATGGCAAACATTCAGTACTTC	CSVFYSGMANIQYF
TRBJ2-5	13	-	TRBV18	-	TGTGCCAGCTCACCCACAGGGTTGGCGACCCAGTACTTC	CASSPTGLATQYF
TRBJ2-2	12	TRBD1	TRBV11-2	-	TGTGCCAGTCAGACAGGGGCCGGGGAGCTGTTTTTT	CASQTGAGELFF
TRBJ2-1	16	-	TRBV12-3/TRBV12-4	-	TGTGCCAGCAGTCATAGCGGAACAAGCTCCTACAATGAGCAGTTCTTC	CASSHSGTSSYNEQFF
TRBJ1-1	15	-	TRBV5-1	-	TGCGCCAGCAGCTTGACAGCACAGGGGAACACTGAAGCTTTCTTT	CASSLTAQGNTEAFF
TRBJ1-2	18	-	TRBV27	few	TGTGCCAGCAGTTTATCTTCTGGGGGCATAGGATCTAACTATGGCTACACCTTC	CASSLSSGGIGSNYGYTF
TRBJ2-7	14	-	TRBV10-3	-	TGTGCCATCAGTGAGGCCCTCCTATCCTACGAGCAGTACTTC	CAISEALLSYEQYF
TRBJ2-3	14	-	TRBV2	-	TGTGCCAGCAGACCTCCGCGGGGCACAGATACGCAGTATTTT	CASRPPRGTDTQYF
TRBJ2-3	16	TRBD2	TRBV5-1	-	TGCGCCAGCAGGACTAGCGGGGGGCTGAGCACAGATACGCAGTATTTT	CASRTSGGLSTDTQYF
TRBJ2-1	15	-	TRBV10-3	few	TGTGCCACCGTTCTAGATCCTAGCTCCTACAATGAGCAGTTCTTC	CATVLDPSSYNEQFF
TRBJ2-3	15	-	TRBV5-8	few	TGTGCCAGCAGCTACCCCGGGGGCGGCACAGATACGCAGTATTTT	CASSYPGGGTDTQYF
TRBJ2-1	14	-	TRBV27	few	TGTGCCAGCAGTTCATGGCCGCAGGGCAATGAGCAGTTCTTC	CASSSWPQGNEQFF
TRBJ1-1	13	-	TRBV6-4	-	TGTGCCAGCAGTGACCAAATGAACACTGAAGCTTTCTTT	CASSDQMNTEAFF
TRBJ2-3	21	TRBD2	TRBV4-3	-	TGCGCCAGCAGCCAAGAGATTAGACTAGCGGGGGGGCTGGCTGCTGCAGATACGCAGTATTTT	CASSQEIRLAGGLAAADTQYF
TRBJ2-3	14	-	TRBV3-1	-	TGTGCCAGCAGCCAAGATTTGCGACAAGATACGCAGTATTTT	CASSQDLRQDTQYF
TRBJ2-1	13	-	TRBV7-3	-	TGTGCCAGCAGCCCAGAGGGACGCGATGAGCAGTTCTTC	CASSPEGRDEQFF
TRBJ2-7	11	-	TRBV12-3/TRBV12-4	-	TGTGCCAGCAGTTCCCAGGGGAAGCAGTACTTC	CASSSQGKQYF
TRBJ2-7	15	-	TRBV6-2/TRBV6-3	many	TGTGCCAGCAGCAAGGGACACGGAAGCTCCTACGAGCAGTACTTC	CASSKGHGSSYEQYF
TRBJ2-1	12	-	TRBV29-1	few	TGCAGCGTTGAAGGCAGGGAAAATGAGCAGTTCTTC	CSVEGRENEQFF
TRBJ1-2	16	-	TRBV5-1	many	TGCGCCAGCAGCCGGGGAGACCGCGACAGAGCCGGTGGCTACACCTTC	CASSRGDRDRAGGYTF
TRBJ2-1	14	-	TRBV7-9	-	TGTGCCAGCAGCCCTCAGTCGGGCCGGAATGAGCAGTTCTTC	CASSPQSGRNEQFF
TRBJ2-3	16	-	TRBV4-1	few	TGCGCCAGCAGCCAAGCGGCATTAGCGGTTACAGATACGCAGTATTTT	CASSQAALAVTDTQYF
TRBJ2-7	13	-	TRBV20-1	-	TGCAGTGCTAGAGTTTGGAGTGCGGCCGAGCAGTACTTC	CSARVWSAAEQYF
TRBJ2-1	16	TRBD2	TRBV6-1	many	TGTGCCAGCAGTGGGACTAGCGGGACCTCCTACAATGAGCAGTTCTTC	CASSGTSGTSYNEQFF
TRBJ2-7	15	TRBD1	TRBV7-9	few	TGTGCCAGCAGCCGTGGGACAGGGGGCGGCTACGAGCAGTACTTC	CASSRGTGGGYEQYF
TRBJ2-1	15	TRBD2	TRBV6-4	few	TGTGCCAGGCCGGATCTAGCGGGGGTAGACAATGAGCAGTTCTTC	CARPDLAGVDNEQFF
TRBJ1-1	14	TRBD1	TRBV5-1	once	TGCGCCAGCAGCGCTACAGGGGGCTGGTCTGAAGCTTTCTTT	CASSATGGWSEAFF
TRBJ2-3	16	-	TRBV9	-	TGTGCCAGCAGCGTAGCCCCACCGGACCTCACAGATACGCAGTATTTT	CASSVAPPDLTDTQYF
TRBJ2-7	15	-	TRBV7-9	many	TGTGCCAGCAGCTTAGTAGGGGTCAACTCCTACGAGCAGTACTTC	CASSLVGVNSYEQYF
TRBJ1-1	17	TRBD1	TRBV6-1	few	TGTGCCAGCAGAACACCGGGACAGGGGTCCTGGGGCACTGAAGCTTTCTTT	CASRTPGQGSWGTEAFF
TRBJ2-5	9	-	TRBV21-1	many	TGTGCCAGCAGGGAGACCCAGTACTTC	CASRETQYF
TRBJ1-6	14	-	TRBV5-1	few	TGCGCCAGCAGCCTTATCAGGGCCAATTCACCCCTCCACTTT	CASSLIRANSPLHF
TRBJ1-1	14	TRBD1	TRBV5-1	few	TGCGCCAGCTGGACAGGGGAGGGTTTCACTGAAGCTTTCTTT	CASWTGEGFTEAFF
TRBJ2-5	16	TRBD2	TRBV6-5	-	TGTGCCAGCAGTTACTCTGTGGCGGGGGTAGCGGAGACCCAGTACTTC	CASSYSVAGVAETQYF
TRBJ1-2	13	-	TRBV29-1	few	TGCAGCGTTGGAGTCCGCCTAGGTTATGGCTACACCTTC	CSVGVRLGYGYTF
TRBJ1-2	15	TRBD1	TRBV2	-	TGTGCCAGCAGTCCCGGGACAGGGAGTGACTATGGCTACACCTTC	CASSPGTGSDYGYTF
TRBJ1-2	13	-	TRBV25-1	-	TGTGCCAGCAGTCGGACCGTGGCGGGGGGCTACACCTTC	CASSRTVAGGYTF